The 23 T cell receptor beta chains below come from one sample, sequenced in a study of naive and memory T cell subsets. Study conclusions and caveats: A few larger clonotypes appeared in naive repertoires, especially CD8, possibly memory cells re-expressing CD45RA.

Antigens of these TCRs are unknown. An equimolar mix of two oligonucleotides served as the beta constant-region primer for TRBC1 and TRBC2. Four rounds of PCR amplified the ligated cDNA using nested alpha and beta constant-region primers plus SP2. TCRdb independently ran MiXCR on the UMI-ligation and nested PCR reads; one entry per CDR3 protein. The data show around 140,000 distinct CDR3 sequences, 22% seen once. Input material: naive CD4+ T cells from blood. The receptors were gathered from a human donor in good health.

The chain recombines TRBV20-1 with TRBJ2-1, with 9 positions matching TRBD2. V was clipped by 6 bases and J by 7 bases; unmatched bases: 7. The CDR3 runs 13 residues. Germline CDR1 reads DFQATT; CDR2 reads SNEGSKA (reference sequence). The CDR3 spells CSAVAGVGNEQFF. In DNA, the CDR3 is TGCAGTGCCGTAGCGGGAGTTGGAAATGAGCAGTTCTTC.

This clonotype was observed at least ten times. The CDR3 DNA follows: TGTGCCACCGGGACTACTGACACAGATACGCAGTATTTT. Translated: CATGTTDTDTQYF. The chain couples TRBV10-3 to TRBJ2-3, with TRBD2 matching 7 bases. The CDR3 runs 13 residues. CDR1 is ENHRY, CDR2 SYGVKD, per germline. V gave up 10 bases and J gave up 2 bases; unmatched junction bases: 6.

The DNA of the CDR3 is TGTGCCAGCCGGAAAGAGACAGGCTTGAACACTGAAGCTTTCTTT. Translating gives CASRKETGLNTEAFF. This chain uses TRBV28 with TRBJ1-1, with D possibly matching TRBD1 (6 bases). Trimming shortened V by 8 bases and J by 0 bases, and 16 bases separated the two germline ends. The germline gives CDR1 MDHEN, CDR2 SYDVKM. The CDR3 loop spans 15 amino acids.

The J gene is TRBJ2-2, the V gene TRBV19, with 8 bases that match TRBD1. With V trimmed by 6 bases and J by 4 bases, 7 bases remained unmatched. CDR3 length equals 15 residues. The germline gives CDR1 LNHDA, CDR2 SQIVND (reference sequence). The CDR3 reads CASSQDRGGTGELFF. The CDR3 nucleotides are TGTGCCAGTAGCCAAGACAGGGGAGGCACCGGGGAGCTGTTTTTT.

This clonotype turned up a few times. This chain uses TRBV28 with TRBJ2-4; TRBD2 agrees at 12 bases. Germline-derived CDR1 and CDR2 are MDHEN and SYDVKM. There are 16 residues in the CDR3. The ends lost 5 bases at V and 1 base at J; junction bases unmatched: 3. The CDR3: CASSLTSGRAKNIQYF. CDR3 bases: TGTGCCAGCAGTCTTACTAGCGGGAGGGCCAAAAACATTCAGTACTTC.

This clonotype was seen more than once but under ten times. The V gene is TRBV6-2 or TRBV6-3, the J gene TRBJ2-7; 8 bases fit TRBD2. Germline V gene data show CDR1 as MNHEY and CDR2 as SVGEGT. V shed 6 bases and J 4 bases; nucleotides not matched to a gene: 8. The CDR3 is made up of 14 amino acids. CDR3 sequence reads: CASRTSGSKYEQYF. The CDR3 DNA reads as TGTGCCAGCAGAACAAGCGGGAGCAAGTACGAGCAGTACTTC.

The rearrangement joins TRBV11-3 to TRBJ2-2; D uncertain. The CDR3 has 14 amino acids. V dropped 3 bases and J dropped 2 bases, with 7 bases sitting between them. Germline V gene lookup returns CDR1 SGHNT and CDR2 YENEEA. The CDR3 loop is CASSFTTNTGELFF. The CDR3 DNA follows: TGTGCCAGCAGCTTCACGACTAACACCGGGGAGCTGTTTTTT.

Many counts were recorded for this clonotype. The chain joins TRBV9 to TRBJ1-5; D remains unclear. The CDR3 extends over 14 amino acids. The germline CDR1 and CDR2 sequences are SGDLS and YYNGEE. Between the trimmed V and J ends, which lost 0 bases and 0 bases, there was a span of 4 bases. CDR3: CASSVGYSNQPQHF. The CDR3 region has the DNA TGTGCCAGCAGCGTAGGATATAGCAATCAGCCCCAGCATTTT.

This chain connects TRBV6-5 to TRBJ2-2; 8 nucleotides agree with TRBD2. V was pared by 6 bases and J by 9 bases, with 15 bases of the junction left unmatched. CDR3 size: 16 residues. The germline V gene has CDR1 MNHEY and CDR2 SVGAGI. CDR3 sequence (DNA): TGTGCCAGCAGCTACCCTCGGGCTAGCGGGCCAAGGGAGCTGTTTTTT. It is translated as CASSYPRASGPRELFF.

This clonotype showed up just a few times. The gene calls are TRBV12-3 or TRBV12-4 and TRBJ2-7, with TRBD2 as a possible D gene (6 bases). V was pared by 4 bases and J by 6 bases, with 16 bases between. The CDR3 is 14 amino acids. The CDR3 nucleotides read TGTGCCAGCAGTTCGGCGGGGAGCCGGCGCGAGCAGTACTTC. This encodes CASSSAGSRREQYF.

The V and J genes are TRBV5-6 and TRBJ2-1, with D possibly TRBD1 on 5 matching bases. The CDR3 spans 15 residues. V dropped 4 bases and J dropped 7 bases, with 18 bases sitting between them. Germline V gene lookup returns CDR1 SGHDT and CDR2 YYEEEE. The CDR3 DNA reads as TGTGCCAGCAGCCAGACTTGGGGCGTTTGGAATGAGCAGTTCTTC. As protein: CASSQTWGVWNEQFF.

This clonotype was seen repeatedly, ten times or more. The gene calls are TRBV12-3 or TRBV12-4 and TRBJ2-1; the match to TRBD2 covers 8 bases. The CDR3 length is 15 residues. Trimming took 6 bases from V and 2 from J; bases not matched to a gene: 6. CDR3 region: CASRPGLVPYNEQFF. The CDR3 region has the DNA TGTGCCAGCAGGCCGGGACTAGTGCCCTACAATGAGCAGTTCTTC.

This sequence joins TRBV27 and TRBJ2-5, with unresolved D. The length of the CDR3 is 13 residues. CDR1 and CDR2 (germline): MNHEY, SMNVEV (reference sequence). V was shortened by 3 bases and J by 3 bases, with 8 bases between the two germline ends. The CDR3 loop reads CASSLTRKETQYF. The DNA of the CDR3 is TGTGCCAGCAGTTTGACTCGTAAAGAGACCCAGTACTTC.

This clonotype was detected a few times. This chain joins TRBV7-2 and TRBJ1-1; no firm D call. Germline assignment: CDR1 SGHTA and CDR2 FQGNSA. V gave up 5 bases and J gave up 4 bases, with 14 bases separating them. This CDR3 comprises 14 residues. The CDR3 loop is CASSQSRRSTEAFF. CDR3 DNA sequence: TGTGCCAGCAGCCAGAGCCGTAGAAGCACTGAAGCTTTCTTT.

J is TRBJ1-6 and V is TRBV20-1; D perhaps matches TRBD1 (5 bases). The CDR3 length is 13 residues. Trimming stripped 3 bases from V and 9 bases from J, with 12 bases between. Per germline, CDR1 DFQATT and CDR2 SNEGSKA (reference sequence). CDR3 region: CSARKGVGSPLHF. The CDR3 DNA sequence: TGCAGTGCTAGGAAAGGGGTCGGTTCACCCCTCCACTTT.

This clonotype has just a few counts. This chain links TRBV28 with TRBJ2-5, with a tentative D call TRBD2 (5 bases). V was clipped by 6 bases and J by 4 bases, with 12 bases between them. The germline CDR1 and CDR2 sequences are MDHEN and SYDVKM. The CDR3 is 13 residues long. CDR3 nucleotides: TGTGCCAGCAGATCCGGGATAGGAGAGACCCAGTACTTC. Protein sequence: CASRSGIGETQYF.

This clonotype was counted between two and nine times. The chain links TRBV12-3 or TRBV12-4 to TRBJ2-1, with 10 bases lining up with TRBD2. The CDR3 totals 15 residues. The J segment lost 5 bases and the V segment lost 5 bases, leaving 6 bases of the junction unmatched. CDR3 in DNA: TGTGCCAGCAGTGTACTAGCGGGATCACACAATGAGCAGTTCTTC. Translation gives CASSVLAGSHNEQFF.

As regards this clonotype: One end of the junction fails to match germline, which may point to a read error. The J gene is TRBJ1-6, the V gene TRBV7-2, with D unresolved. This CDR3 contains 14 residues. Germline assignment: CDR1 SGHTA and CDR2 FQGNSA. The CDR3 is CARSLSPRISPLHF. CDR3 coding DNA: TGTGCCAGAAGCTTATCGCCTCGCATTTCACCCCTCCACTTT.

CDR3 DNA sequence: TGTGCCAGCAGTTACTCCGGGACACTGAACACCGGGGAGCTGTTTTTT. Its protein product is CASSYSGTLNTGELFF. V gene TRBV6-5 combines with J gene TRBJ2-2; tentatively, D is TRBD1 (6 bases). Trimming removed 0 bases at V and 1 base at J, with 9 bases between. CDR3 size: 16 residues. From germline, CDR1 is MNHEY and CDR2 SVGAGI.

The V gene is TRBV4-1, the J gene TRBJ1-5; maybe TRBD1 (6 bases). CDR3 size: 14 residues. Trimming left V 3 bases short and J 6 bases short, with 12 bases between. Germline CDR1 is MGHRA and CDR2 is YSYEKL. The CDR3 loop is CASSQSQGRQPQHF. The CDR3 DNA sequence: TGCGCCAGCAGCCAGAGCCAGGGGCGTCAGCCCCAGCATTTT.

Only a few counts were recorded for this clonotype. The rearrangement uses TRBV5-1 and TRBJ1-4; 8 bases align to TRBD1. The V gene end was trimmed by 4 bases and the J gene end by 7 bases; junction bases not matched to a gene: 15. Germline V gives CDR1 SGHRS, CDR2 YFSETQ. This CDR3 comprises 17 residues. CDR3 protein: CASSQGTGYRPGEKLFF. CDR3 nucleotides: TGCGCCAGCAGCCAAGGGACAGGATACCGTCCCGGTGAAAAACTGTTTTTT.

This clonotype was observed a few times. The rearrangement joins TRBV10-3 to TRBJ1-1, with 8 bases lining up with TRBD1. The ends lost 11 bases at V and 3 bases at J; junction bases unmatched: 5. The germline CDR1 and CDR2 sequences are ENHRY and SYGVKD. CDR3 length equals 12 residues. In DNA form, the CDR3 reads TGTGCCTACCGGGACAGGTACACTGAAGCTTTCTTT. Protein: CAYRDRYTEAFF.

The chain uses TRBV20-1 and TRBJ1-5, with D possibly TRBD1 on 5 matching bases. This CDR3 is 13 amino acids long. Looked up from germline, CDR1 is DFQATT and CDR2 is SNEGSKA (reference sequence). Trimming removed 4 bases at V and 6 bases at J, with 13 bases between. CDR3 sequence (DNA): TGCAGTGCTAAAGTGTCGGGGGGTCAGCCCCAGCATTTT. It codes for CSAKVSGGQPQHF.